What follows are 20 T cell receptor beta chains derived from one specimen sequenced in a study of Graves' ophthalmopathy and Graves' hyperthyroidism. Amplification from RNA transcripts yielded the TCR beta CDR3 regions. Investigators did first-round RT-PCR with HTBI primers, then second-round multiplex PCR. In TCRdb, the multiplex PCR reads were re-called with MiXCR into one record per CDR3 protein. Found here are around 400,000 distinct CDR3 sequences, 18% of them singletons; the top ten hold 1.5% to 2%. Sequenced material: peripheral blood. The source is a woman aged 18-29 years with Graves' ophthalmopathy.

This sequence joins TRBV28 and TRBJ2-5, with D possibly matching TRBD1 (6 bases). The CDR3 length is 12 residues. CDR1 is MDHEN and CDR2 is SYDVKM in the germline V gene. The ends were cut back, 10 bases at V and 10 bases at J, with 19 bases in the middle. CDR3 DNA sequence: TGTGCCACCCAAGATGGGGGCCGGGACCAGTACTTC. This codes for CATQDGGRDQYF.

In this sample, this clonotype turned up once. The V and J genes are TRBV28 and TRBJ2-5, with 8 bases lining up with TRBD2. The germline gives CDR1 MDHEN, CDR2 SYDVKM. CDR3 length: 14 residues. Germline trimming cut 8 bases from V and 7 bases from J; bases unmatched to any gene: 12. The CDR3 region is CASVSQRERRTQYF. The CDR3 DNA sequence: TGTGCCAGCGTTTCCCAGCGGGAGAGGAGGACCCAGTACTTC.

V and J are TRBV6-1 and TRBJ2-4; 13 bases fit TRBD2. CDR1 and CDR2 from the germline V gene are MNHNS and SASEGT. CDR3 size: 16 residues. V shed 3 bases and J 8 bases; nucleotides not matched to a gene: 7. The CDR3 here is CASSDKRTSGRHIQYF. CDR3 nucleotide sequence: TGTGCCAGCAGTGACAAACGGACTAGCGGGAGACACATTCAGTACTTC.

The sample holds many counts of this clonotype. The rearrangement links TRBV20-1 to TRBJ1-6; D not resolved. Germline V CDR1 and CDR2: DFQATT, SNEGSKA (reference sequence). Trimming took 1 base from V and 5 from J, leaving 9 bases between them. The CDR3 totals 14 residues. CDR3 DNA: TGCAGTGCTAGAGTCGTGCGGGATAATTCACCCCTCCACTTT. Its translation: CSARVVRDNSPLHF.

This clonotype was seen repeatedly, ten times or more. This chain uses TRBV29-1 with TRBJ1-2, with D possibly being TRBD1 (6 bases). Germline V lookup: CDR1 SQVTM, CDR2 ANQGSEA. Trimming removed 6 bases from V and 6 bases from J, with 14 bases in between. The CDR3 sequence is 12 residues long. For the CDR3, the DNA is TGCAGCGTCCCCGAGACAGGTGATGGCTACACCTTC. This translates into CSVPETGDGYTF.

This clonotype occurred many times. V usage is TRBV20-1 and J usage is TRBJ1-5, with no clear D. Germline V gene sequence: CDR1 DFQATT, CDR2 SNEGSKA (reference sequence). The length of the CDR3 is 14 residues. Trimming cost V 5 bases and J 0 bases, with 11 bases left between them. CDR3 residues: CSAGFKVSNQPQHF. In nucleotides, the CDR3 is TGCAGTGCTGGGTTTAAAGTTAGCAATCAGCCCCAGCATTTT.

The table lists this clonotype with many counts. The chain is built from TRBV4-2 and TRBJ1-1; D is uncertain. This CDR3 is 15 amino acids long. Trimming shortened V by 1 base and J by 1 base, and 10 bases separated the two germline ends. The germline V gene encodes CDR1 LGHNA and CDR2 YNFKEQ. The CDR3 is CASSQGKGQNTEAFF. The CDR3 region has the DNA TGTGCCAGCAGCCAAGGGAAGGGTCAGAACACTGAAGCTTTCTTT.

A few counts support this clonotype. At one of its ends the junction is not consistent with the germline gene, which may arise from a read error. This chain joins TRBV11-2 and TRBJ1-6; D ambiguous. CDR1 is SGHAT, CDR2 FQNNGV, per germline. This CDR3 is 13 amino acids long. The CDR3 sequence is CASSLVGNSPLHF. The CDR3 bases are TGTGCCAGCAGCTTAGTTGGAAATTCGCCCCTCCACTTT. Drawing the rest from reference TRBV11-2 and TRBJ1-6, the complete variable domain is EAGVAQSPRYKIIEKRQSVAFWCNPISGHATLYWYQQILGQGPKLLIQFQNNGVVDDSQLPKDRFSAERLKGVDSTLKIQPAKLEDSAVYLCASSLVGNSPLHFGNGTRLTVT.

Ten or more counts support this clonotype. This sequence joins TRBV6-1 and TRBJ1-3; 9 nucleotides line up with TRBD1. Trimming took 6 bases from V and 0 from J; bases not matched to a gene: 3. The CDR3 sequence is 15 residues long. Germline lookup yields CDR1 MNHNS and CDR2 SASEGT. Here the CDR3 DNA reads TGTGCCAGCAGGGAGGACAGGGGCTCTGGAAACACCATATATTTT. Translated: CASREDRGSGNTIYF.

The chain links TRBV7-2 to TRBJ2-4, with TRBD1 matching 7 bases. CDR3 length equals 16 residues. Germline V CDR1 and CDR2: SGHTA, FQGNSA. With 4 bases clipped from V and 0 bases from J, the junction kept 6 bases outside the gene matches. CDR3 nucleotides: TGTGCCAGCAGCTCAAGGACAGGCCTAGCCAAAAACATTCAGTACTTC. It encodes CASSSRTGLAKNIQYF.

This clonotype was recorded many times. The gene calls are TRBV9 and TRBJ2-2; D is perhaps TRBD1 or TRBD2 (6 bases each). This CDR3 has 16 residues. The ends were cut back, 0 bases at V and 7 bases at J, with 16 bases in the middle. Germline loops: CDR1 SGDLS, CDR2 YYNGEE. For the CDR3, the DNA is TGTGCCAGCAGCGTAGGAGGGGGGCAGCTCGTCGGGGAGCTGTTTTTT. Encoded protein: CASSVGGGQLVGELFF.

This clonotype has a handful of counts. The CDR3 DNA reads TGTGCCAGCAGTTACGTGGCAGAAAGCTCCTACGAGCAGTACTTC. The encoded protein is CASSYVAESSYEQYF. The V gene is TRBV6-5, the J gene TRBJ2-7, with no clear D. The CDR3 sequence is 15 residues long. V shed 2 bases and J shed 0 bases, with 11 bases lying between them. Germline V gene sequence: CDR1 MNHEY, CDR2 SVGAGI.

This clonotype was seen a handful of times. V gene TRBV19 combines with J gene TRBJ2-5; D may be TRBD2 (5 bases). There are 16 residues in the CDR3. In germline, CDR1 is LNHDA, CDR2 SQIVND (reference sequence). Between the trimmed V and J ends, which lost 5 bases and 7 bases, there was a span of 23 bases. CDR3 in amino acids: CASSFREGRYGGTQYF. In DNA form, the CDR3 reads TGTGCCAGTAGTTTCCGTGAGGGTCGCTATGGTGGGACCCAGTACTTC.

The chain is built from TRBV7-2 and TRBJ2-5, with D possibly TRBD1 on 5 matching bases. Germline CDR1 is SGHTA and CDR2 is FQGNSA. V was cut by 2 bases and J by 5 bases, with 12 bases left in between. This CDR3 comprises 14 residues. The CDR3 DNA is TGTGCCAGCAGCTTAACCCCAGGGTTCGAGACCCAGTACTTC. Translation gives CASSLTPGFETQYF.

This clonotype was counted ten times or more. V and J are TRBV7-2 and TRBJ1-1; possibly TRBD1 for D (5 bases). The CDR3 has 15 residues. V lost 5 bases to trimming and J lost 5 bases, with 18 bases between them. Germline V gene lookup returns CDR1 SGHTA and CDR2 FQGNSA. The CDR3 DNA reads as TGTGCCAGCAGCCTACGTGCAGGGTCTGCGACTGAAGCTTTCTTT. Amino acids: CASSLRAGSATEAFF.

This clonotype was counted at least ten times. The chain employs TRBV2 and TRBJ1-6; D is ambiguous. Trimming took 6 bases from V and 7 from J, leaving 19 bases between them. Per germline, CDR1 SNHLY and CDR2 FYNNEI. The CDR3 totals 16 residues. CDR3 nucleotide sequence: TGTGCCAGCAGGATACCCTTGGCCAGGACCAATTCACCCCTCCACTTT. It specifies CASRIPLARTNSPLHF.

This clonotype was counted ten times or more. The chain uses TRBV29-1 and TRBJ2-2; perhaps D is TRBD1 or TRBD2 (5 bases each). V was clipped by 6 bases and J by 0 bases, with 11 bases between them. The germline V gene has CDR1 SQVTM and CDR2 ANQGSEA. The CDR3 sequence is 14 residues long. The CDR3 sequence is CSVPGRSNTGELFF. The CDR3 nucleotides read TGCAGCGTCCCGGGACGTTCGAACACCGGGGAGCTGTTTTTT.

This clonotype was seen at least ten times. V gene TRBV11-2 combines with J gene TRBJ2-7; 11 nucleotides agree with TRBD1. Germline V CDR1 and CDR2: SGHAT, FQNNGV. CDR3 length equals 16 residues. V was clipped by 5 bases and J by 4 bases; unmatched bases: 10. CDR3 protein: CASSQKAGQGGYEQYF. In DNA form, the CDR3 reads TGTGCCAGCAGCCAAAAAGCGGGACAGGGGGGGTACGAGCAGTACTTC.

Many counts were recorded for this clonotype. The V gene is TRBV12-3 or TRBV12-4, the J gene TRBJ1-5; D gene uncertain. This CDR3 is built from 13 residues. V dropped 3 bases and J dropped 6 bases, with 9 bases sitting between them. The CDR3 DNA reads TGTGCCAGCAGTTTGGGGAGAGTTCAGCCCCAGCATTTT. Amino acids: CASSLGRVQPQHF.

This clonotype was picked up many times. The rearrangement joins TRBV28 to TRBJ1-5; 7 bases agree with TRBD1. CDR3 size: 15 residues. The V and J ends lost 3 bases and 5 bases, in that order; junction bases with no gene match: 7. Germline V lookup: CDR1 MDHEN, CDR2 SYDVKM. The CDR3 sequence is CASSLQGGPHQPQHF. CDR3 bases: TGTGCCAGCAGTTTGCAGGGGGGCCCGCATCAGCCCCAGCATTTT.